This note documents a single T cell receptor beta chain sequence. The sample is drawn from a study of OX40 agonist ivuxolimab in advanced cancers. Sequencing was performed with immunoSEQ multiplex PCR; in TCRdb, only in-frame clones are kept and a portion is missing. This sample yields 45,000 to 60,000 clones, of which around four fifths are seen a single time; roughly 25% belongs to the top ten. The CDR3 is 14 amino acids. V dropped 6 bases and J dropped 4; count of bases not matched to a gene: 6. Per germline, CDR1 MNHNS and CDR2 SASEGT. The chain combines TRBV6-1 with TRBJ2-7; 10 bases map to TRBD2. The specimen comprised CD4+ or CD8+ T cells sorted from blood, sampled in a trial of the OX40 agonist ivuxolimab. The TCR was taken from an adult with an advanced solid tumor such as melanoma, head and neck, liver or kidney cancer. CDR3 DNA: TGTGCCAGCAGCTTTGGACTAGCGGCTTACGAGCAGTACTTC. Translation: CASSFGLAAYEQYF.